A single sample is the source of the 14 T cell receptor beta chains below, sequenced in a study of beta chain features in type 1 diabetes. Whole-study findings and limits: There was a moderate but significant shortening of TCRB CDR3s in all four CD4+ subsets of Type 1 diabetes patients.

Their target antigens are unknown. The whole isolated RNA underwent reverse transcription, so sequencing captured expressed TCRB transcripts. The table came from immunoSEQ multiplex PCR; TCRdb's copy has only in-frame clones and leaves some out. The repertoire holds about 710,000 clones, with more than 13% as singletons. Sequences were obtained from naive CD4+ T cells from blood. Receptor source: a man aged 18 to 35 with type 1 diabetes.

The V call is TRBV6-5, the J call TRBJ1-2; TRBD1 aligns across 7 bases. With 7 bases clipped from V and 2 bases from J, the junction kept 4 bases outside the gene matches. CDR3 length: 13 amino acids. The germline gives CDR1 MNHEY, CDR2 SVGAGI. The CDR3 DNA is TGTGCCAGCACCTTGGACAGGAACTATGGCTACACCTTC. It is translated as CASTLDRNYGYTF.

The rearrangement joins TRBV7-9 to TRBJ2-5; D call uncertain. Germline loops: CDR1 SEHNR, CDR2 FQNEAQ (reference sequence). CDR3 length equals 10 residues. The V end lost 6 bases, the J end lost 5 bases, and 4 bases lay between the germline ends. The CDR3 loop is CASRGETQYF. CDR3 nucleotide sequence: TGTGCCAGCAGGGGGGAGACCCAGTACTTC.

Details on this clone: The same CDR3 also results from other DNA sequences found in this sample. The chain links TRBV20-1 to TRBJ1-2, with D unclear. This CDR3 has 9 residues. The V and J ends lost 6 bases and 4 bases respectively, with 3 bases between them. CDR1 and CDR2 (germline): DFQATT, SNEGSKA (reference sequence). The CDR3 nucleotides are TGCAGTGCGGGCTATGGCTACACCTTC. Its translation is CSAGYGYTF.

This clone has only a few counts. The chain's CDR3 is CASSLAPGETQYF. CDR3 nucleotide sequence: TGCGCCAGCAGCCTGGCGCCTGGGGAGACCCAGTACTTC. The gene calls are TRBV4-3 and TRBJ2-5; D ambiguous. Germline CDR1 is LGHNA and CDR2 is YSLEER. This CDR3 region has 13 residues. Trimming stripped 4 bases from V and 5 bases from J, with 11 bases between.

This chain's CDR3 is CASSIRGESYEQYF. DNA for the CDR3: TGTGCCAGCAGTATCAGGGGCGAATCCTACGAGCAGTACTTC. V usage is TRBV5-6 and J usage is TRBJ2-7, with D possibly TRBD1 on 6 matching bases. Germline CDR1 and CDR2: SGHDT and YYEEEE. The CDR3 runs 14 residues. V lost 5 bases and J lost 1, with 13 bases in between.

About this clone: This sample includes further DNA sequences coding for the same CDR3. The chain links TRBV29-1 to TRBJ1-2; 10 bases map to TRBD1. Unmatched junction bases numbered 2, after V lost 1 base and J lost 3 bases. This CDR3 has 14 residues. Germline V gene sequence: CDR1 SQVTM, CDR2 ANQGSEA. The CDR3 DNA sequence: TGCAGCGTTGAAGGGGGACAGGGGTACTATGGCTACACCTTC. Translated: CSVEGGQGYYGYTF.

The chain couples TRBV5-4 to TRBJ1-4, with D perhaps matching TRBD1 (6 bases). The CDR3 runs 14 residues. The V gene's germline CDR1 is SGHNT and CDR2 YYREEE (reference sequence). Trimming removed 3 bases at V and 3 bases at J, with 9 bases between. CDR3 amino acids: CASSYRTANEKLFF. The CDR3, as DNA: TGTGCCAGCAGCTACCGGACAGCTAATGAAAAACTGTTTTTT.

The table lists this clone with a few counts. The gene calls are TRBV4-3 and TRBJ2-1; 9 bases align to TRBD2. Germline lookup yields CDR1 LGHNA and CDR2 YSLEER. The CDR3 is 16 residues long. J was trimmed by 9 bases and V by 0 bases; bases with no gene match: 9. The CDR3 DNA is TGCGCCAGCAGCCAAGAAGGGGCGAGCGGGGGGTTTGAGCAGTTCTTC. Its protein is CASSQEGASGGFEQFF.

The chain joins TRBV18 to TRBJ2-7; 9 positions agree with TRBD1. The length of the CDR3 is 15 residues. CDR1 and CDR2 (germline): KGHSH, LQKENI. V was pared by 3 bases and J by 5 bases, with 8 bases of the junction left unmatched. The CDR3: CASSPTPGQGNEQYF. In nucleotides, the CDR3 is TGTGCCAGCTCACCGACCCCGGGACAGGGTAACGAGCAGTACTTC.

The V call is TRBV27, the J call TRBJ1-2; no firm D call. The CDR3 length is 13 residues. Trimming removed 0 bases at V and 4 bases at J, with 6 bases between. CDR1 and CDR2 (germline): MNHEY, SMNVEV (reference sequence). CDR3 nucleotide sequence: TGTGCCAGCAGTTTATCACAGCTCTATGGCTACACCTTC. Its translation is CASSLSQLYGYTF.

This chain connects TRBV9 to TRBJ1-3; D not certain. With 3 bases removed from V and 1 base from J, the gap between germline ends came to 11 bases. The germline V gene encodes CDR1 SGDLS and CDR2 YYNGEE. The CDR3 loop spans 15 amino acids. Written as DNA, the CDR3 is TGTGCCAGCAGCGCGACCTCGACGTCTGGAAACACCATATATTTT. This gives the protein CASSATSTSGNTIYF.

This clone was counted only a few times. The chain carries TRBV2 and TRBJ2-5; possible D gene TRBD2, 5 bases. The V end lost 6 bases, the J end lost 3 bases, and 8 bases lay between the germline ends. Looked up from germline, CDR1 is SNHLY and CDR2 is FYNNEI. There are 12 residues in the CDR3. CDR3 loop: CASSGVKETQYF. The CDR3, as DNA: TGTGCCAGCAGCGGGGTCAAAGAGACCCAGTACTTC.

The chain recombines TRBV5-4 with TRBJ2-5; tentatively, D is TRBD2 (5 bases). CDR1 and CDR2 from the germline V gene are SGHNT and YYREEE (reference sequence). Between the trimmed V and J ends, which lost 0 bases and 1 base, there was a span of 13 bases. This CDR3 has 16 amino acids. The chain's CDR3 is CASSLGGLGSQETQYF. The CDR3 DNA sequence: TGTGCCAGCAGCTTGGGTGGACTGGGGTCCCAAGAGACCCAGTACTTC. The variable domain in full, with the rest retrieved from reference TRBV5-4 and TRBJ2-5, is ETGVTQSPTHLIKTRGQQVTLRCSSQSGHNTVSWYQQALGQGPQFIFQYYREEENGRGNFPPRFSGLQFPNYSSELNVNALELDDSALYLCASSLGGLGSQETQYFGPGTRLLVL.

The sample holds a few counts of this clone. The rearrangement uses TRBV7-6 and TRBJ1-6, with 9 nucleotides matching TRBD1. This CDR3 region has 14 residues. After removal of 3 bases from V and 8 bases from J, the junction contained 2 bases not matched to a gene. The V gene's germline CDR1 is SGHVS and CDR2 FNYEAQ. The CDR3 sequence is CASSFRTGDSPLHF. CDR3 nucleotide sequence: TGTGCCAGCAGCTTCCGGACAGGGGATTCACCCCTCCACTTT.